The source of this TCR beta chain is a study of OX40 agonist ivuxolimab in advanced cancers. Sequencing used immunoSEQ multiplex PCR; TCRdb keeps in-frame clones, though not all of them. The profile shows 35,000 or so clones, over 65% of them singletons. A history of autoimmune disease or systemic immunosuppression excluded patients. Study-level findings and limits: Undetermined was the antigen specificity of the expanded peripheral T cells.

Germline lookup yields CDR1 MNHNS and CDR2 SASEGT. J was trimmed by 3 bases and V by 3 bases; bases with no gene match: 5. The CDR3 spans 15 residues. Of note for this clone: Its antigen is not identified.

Sequencing was performed on CD4+ or CD8+ T cells sorted from blood, taken in a trial of the OX40 agonist ivuxolimab. This sequence originates from an adult with an advanced solid tumor such as melanoma, head and neck, liver or kidney cancer. J is TRBJ2-1 and V is TRBV6-1; 7 bases fit TRBD1. The CDR3 loop is CASSDPTGIYNEQFF. For the CDR3, the DNA is TGTGCCAGCAGTGATCCGACAGGGATCTACAATGAGCAGTTCTTC.